This record looks at one T cell receptor beta chain sequence and its context. Its binding antigen is unknown. One base away there is no much larger clone; base qualities are not given. The sample comes from a study of beta chain features in type 1 diabetes (dated by TCRdb to 2016 to 2019). With respect to the entire study: Mean age, gender distribution, total cell number and subset yield were not different between patients and healthy donors. Whereas all 30 or so donors provided naive and central memory subsets, regulatory and stem cell-like memory subsets were isolated from just 8 patients and about 8 healthy donors. A total of roughly 110 million sorted cells were examined across all samples, and the number of cells per subset was strongly correlated with RNA yield. In the study, recently diagnosed type 1 diabetes patients and matched healthy donors were compared on the TCRB repertoires of their sorted circulating CD4+ T cell subsets.

The High Capacity cDNA Reverse Transcription Kit was used to reverse transcribe all of the isolated RNA, meaning that expressed TCRB transcripts were what got sequenced. Deep immunoSEQ sequencing was performed on naive, central memory and regulatory T cell samples, with an average of approximately 3.9 million total reads per sample. Sorted cells were lysed in RLT buffer and RNA was extracted with DNase-treated RNeasy Micro or Mini kits, depending on cell number. To prevent cross-contamination, each cell subset was processed individually, whereas patient and healthy donor samples were processed jointly. Using the immunoSEQ multiplex PCR, TCRB sequences were amplified from cDNA into 87-bp fragments spanning the CDR3 region. Sequencing of the amplicons was performed on the Illumina HiSeq platform. In the source study's methods: Synthetic template baselines were used to correct PCR bias computationally, reads within Hamming distance 2 were collapsed, and singletons that could not be merged were discarded. By aligning reads against IMGT, V, D and J genes, CDR3 length, and insertions or deletions at six rearrangement sites were assigned. Clonotype counts were normalized to sorted cell number within each subset before computing true diversity and Gini coefficients with the tcR R package. Repertoire sharing was quantified using the overlap coefficient calculated on TCRB nucleotide sequences. Out-of-frame TCRB sequences from naive cells were analyzed to stand in for the pre-selection repertoire. TCRdb took over this immuneACCESS table, retaining in-frame rearrangements with V and J assigned. Such tables are incomplete; in checked studies, under half of the missing clones stem from an unresolved V gene, and the remainder is unexplained. The V and J calls and the clone size are those of that table, but D and trimming were determined from the DNA. The sample yields fewer than 350,000 clones; over 12% were counted once. Jointly, the top ten make up roughly 0.015% of the sample.

A single peripheral blood draw of around 0.11 L on average was collected from each donor into heparinised tubes. A BD FACSAria II and a panel including CD45RO, CCR7, CD25, CD127, CD95 and CD27 were used to sort naive, central memory, regulatory and stem cell-like memory CD4+ T cells. All sorted populations exceeded 98% purity. PBMCs were separated immediately by Lymphoprep density gradient centrifugation and were stained directly, without being cultured. So that batch effects would be minimized, each experiment stained and sorted samples in pairs, pairing one healthy donor with one patient. Study-wide findings and limitations: Patients with type 1 diabetes made fewer insertions and deleted more nucleotides at VDJ recombination sites, implying thymic rearrangement abnormalities. Shorter templates might have been favored by PCR, but patient and control samples were amplified and corrected together, so both groups would have been affected equally by any skew. Naive, central memory and regulatory TCRB repertoires appeared to be more alike among patients than among healthy donors. Because cDNA rather than genomic DNA was sequenced, highly expressing activated cells could have been over-represented, although no difference in activation and CD3 levels was found between groups. Because small numbers of individuals were included in the HLA sub-analyses, any influence of HLA type on TCRB rearrangement was left unresolved. A moderate but significant shortening of TCRB CDR3 length was observed in type 1 diabetes patients in all four CD4+ subsets.

Looking up the germline V gene (reference sequence) yields CDR1 GTSNPN and CDR2 SVGIG. The germline ends are 11 bases apart after V is trimmed by 0 bases and J by 5 bases. Spanning cysteine to phenylalanine, the CDR3 consists of 13 amino acids. The retained sequence is limited to the CDR3, 39 bases, with the frame set at the first base. Sequencing used naive CD4+ T cells from blood. The cell subset or site tag for this specimen amounts to: true naive CD4+ T cells. The chain joins TRBV30 to TRBJ2-7; a tentative D match to TRBD2 spans 5 bases. The sequence was collected from a man younger than 35 with type 1 diabetes. CDR3 sequence: CAWSVSGSHEQYF. The DNA sequence is TGTGCCTGGAGTGTGTCGGGAAGCCACGAGCAGTACTTC. Supplemented by the reference TRBV30 and TRBJ2-7 proteins around the CDR3, the complete variable domain is SQTIHQWPATLVQPVGSPLSLECTVEGTSNPNLYWYRQAAGRGLQLLFYSVGIGQISSEVPQNLSASRPQDRQFILSSKKLLLSDSGFYLCAWSVSGSHEQYFGPGTRLTVT.